The rows below give T cell receptor beta chains drawn from one sample of a study of T cells of healthy individuals. Using its own MiXCR run on the 5' RACE reads, TCRdb lists one record per CDR3 protein. Here the sample spans 60,000 to 75,000 distinct CDR3 sequences, 16% being singletons. All receptors come from a human donor in good health. Each CDR3 is given with its conserved first and last residue. A D gene is named only where the DNA matches it firmly. Not every row has a clone size; where given, it reads once, few, many or a size class.

j_gene: TRBJ2-7
d_gene: -
abundance: few
v_gene: TRBV7-6
CDR3nt: TGTGCCAGCAGCCCCGGATTCTACGAGCAGTACTTC
CDR3aa: CASSPGFYEQYF

j_gene: TRBJ2-3
d_gene: TRBD1
abundance: medium-sized
v_gene: TRBV6-1
CDR3nt: TGTGCCAGCAGTGAAGGGACAGGGCACACAGATACGCAGTATTTT
CDR3aa: CASSEGTGHTDTQYF

j_gene: TRBJ2-3
d_gene: -
abundance: few
v_gene: TRBV14
CDR3nt: TGTGCCAGCAGCCAAGCGGGACAAGCCACAGATACGCAGTATTTT
CDR3aa: CASSQAGQATDTQYF

j_gene: TRBJ2-3
d_gene: TRBD2
abundance: few
v_gene: TRBV25-1
CDR3nt: TGTGCCAGCAGTGAAGAGCGGGGGTGGAGCACAGATACGCAGTATTTT
CDR3aa: CASSEERGWSTDTQYF

j_gene: TRBJ1-2
d_gene: TRBD1
abundance: many
v_gene: TRBV29-1
CDR3nt: TGCAGCGTGACAGGGAAGGAGGTTGGCTACACCTTC
CDR3aa: CSVTGKEVGYTF

j_gene: TRBJ2-3
d_gene: TRBD2
abundance: -
v_gene: TRBV20-1
CDR3nt: TGCAGTGCCCCCAAACCCACTAGCGGCAAGTCGTATTTT
CDR3aa: CSAPKPTSGKSYF

j_gene: TRBJ2-5
d_gene: -
abundance: -
v_gene: TRBV4-1
CDR3nt: TGCGCCAGCAGCCAAGAAGGGACGGGAGCAGGAGAGACCCAGTACTTC
CDR3aa: CASSQEGTGAGETQYF

j_gene: TRBJ2-7
d_gene: TRBD2
abundance: many
v_gene: TRBV9
CDR3nt: TGTGCCAGCAGCCCCCGGGGTAGCGGGGCTTCCTACGAGCAGTACTTC
CDR3aa: CASSPRGSGASYEQYF

j_gene: TRBJ2-3
d_gene: TRBD2
abundance: many
v_gene: TRBV18
CDR3nt: TGTGCCAGCTCACCTGTAGCGGGAGGGCCATCAGATACGCAGTATTTT
CDR3aa: CASSPVAGGPSDTQYF

j_gene: TRBJ2-1
d_gene: TRBD2
abundance: few
v_gene: TRBV25-1
CDR3nt: TGTGCCAGCAGTCCCGGGGGTAGCGGGAGCGCAGATGAGCAGTTCTTC
CDR3aa: CASSPGGSGSADEQFF

j_gene: TRBJ2-7
d_gene: -
abundance: many
v_gene: TRBV3-1
CDR3nt: TGTGCCAGCAGCCCAGATCTCTTACCCTCCTACGAGCAGTACTTC
CDR3aa: CASSPDLLPSYEQYF

j_gene: TRBJ2-1
d_gene: -
abundance: few
v_gene: TRBV2
CDR3nt: TGTGCCAGCAGGGGGACAAGGGGGAATGAGCAGTTCTTC
CDR3aa: CASRGTRGNEQFF

j_gene: TRBJ2-3
d_gene: -
abundance: few
v_gene: TRBV12-3/TRBV12-4
CDR3nt: TGTGCCAGCAGTTTAGGGAGGGCCATAGGGGATACGCAGTATTTT
CDR3aa: CASSLGRAIGDTQYF

j_gene: TRBJ2-7
d_gene: TRBD1
abundance: -
v_gene: TRBV6-2/TRBV6-3
CDR3nt: TGTGCCAGCAGTACCTGGGACAGTTCCCGCTACGAGCAGTACTTC
CDR3aa: CASSTWDSSRYEQYF

j_gene: TRBJ2-4
d_gene: TRBD1
abundance: many
v_gene: TRBV29-1
CDR3nt: TGCAGCGCTGCCCCCGGACAGGACCAAAACATTCAGTACTTC
CDR3aa: CSAAPGQDQNIQYF

j_gene: TRBJ2-5
d_gene: -
abundance: few
v_gene: TRBV5-1
CDR3nt: TGCGCCAGCAGCTTTTCGAGCGGGCCCCAAGAGACCCAGTACTTC
CDR3aa: CASSFSSGPQETQYF

j_gene: TRBJ1-6
d_gene: -
abundance: -
v_gene: TRBV4-2
CDR3nt: TGTGCCAGCAGCCATAGCAGGGTTGGTTCACCCCTCCACTTT
CDR3aa: CASSHSRVGSPLHF

j_gene: TRBJ2-2
d_gene: TRBD1
abundance: few
v_gene: TRBV7-9
CDR3nt: TGTGCCAGCAGCTTCTCCGGGACAGGGGACACCGGGGAGCTGTTTTTT
CDR3aa: CASSFSGTGDTGELFF

j_gene: TRBJ1-6
d_gene: TRBD1
abundance: few
v_gene: TRBV2
CDR3nt: TGTGCCAGCAGTGAAAGGGGGACAGGGGATTTTGCCCTCCACTTT
CDR3aa: CASSERGTGDFALHF

j_gene: TRBJ1-2
d_gene: -
abundance: many
v_gene: TRBV6-1
CDR3nt: TGTGCCAGCAGGGGTACCGGACCTCCCACACCGAGCCTGGAACGTGGCTACACCTTC
CDR3aa: CASRGTGPPTPSLERGYTF

j_gene: TRBJ2-1
d_gene: TRBD2
abundance: -
v_gene: TRBV15
CDR3nt: TGTGCCACCAGCAGAGGGCTAGCGGGAGGGCCGGGGGAAAATGAGCAGTTCTTC
CDR3aa: CATSRGLAGGPGENEQFF

j_gene: TRBJ2-1
d_gene: -
abundance: many
v_gene: TRBV7-9
CDR3nt: TGTGCCAGCAGCTTGGTTGTCAGTACCGCTTACAATGAGCAGTTCTTC
CDR3aa: CASSLVVSTAYNEQFF

j_gene: TRBJ2-7
d_gene: TRBD2
abundance: few
v_gene: TRBV4-3
CDR3nt: TGCGCCAGCAGCCAAGACACTAGCGGTGCCTACGAGCAGTACTTC
CDR3aa: CASSQDTSGAYEQYF

j_gene: TRBJ2-7
d_gene: TRBD1
abundance: once
v_gene: TRBV7-2
CDR3nt: TGTGCCAGCAGCTTAGTAGGCGGACAGGGAACCGAGCAGTACTTC
CDR3aa: CASSLVGGQGTEQYF

j_gene: TRBJ2-3
d_gene: TRBD2
abundance: many
v_gene: TRBV24-1
CDR3nt: TGTGCCACCAGTGGATGGACTAGCGGGGGCCCCCAGGGGCAGTATTTT
CDR3aa: CATSGWTSGGPQGQYF

j_gene: TRBJ2-5
d_gene: TRBD2
abundance: few
v_gene: TRBV15
CDR3nt: TGTGCCACCAGGGTTAGCGGGGGTCGGGAGACCCAGTACTTC
CDR3aa: CATRVSGGRETQYF

j_gene: TRBJ2-3
d_gene: TRBD2
abundance: few
v_gene: TRBV2
CDR3nt: TGTGCCGCCCCAAGCGGGGACCAGCCGGGAGATACGCAGTATTTT
CDR3aa: CAAPSGDQPGDTQYF

j_gene: TRBJ2-1
d_gene: -
abundance: many
v_gene: TRBV7-7
CDR3nt: TGTGCTAGCAGCTCAGGCAGGAGCTCCTACAATGAGCAGTTCTTC
CDR3aa: CASSSGRSSYNEQFF

j_gene: TRBJ2-1
d_gene: TRBD1
abundance: many
v_gene: TRBV7-3
CDR3nt: TGTGCCAGCAGCTTAGCCGGACAGGGCCCTTCTGGTGAGCAGTTCTTC
CDR3aa: CASSLAGQGPSGEQFF

j_gene: TRBJ2-1
d_gene: -
abundance: many
v_gene: TRBV28
CDR3nt: TGTGCCAGCACCAAAGGCGGAGCCAACAATGAGCAGTTCTTC
CDR3aa: CASTKGGANNEQFF

j_gene: TRBJ2-2
d_gene: TRBD2
abundance: many
v_gene: TRBV29-1
CDR3nt: TGCAGCGTCCGAGGACTAGCGGGAGGGCCTGGGGACACCGGGGAGCTGTTTTTT
CDR3aa: CSVRGLAGGPGDTGELFF

j_gene: TRBJ1-2
d_gene: -
abundance: many
v_gene: TRBV28
CDR3nt: TGTGCCAGCAGTTCCCTTGGGAACGCTTATGGCTACACCTTC
CDR3aa: CASSSLGNAYGYTF

j_gene: TRBJ1-5
d_gene: -
abundance: few
v_gene: TRBV5-1
CDR3nt: TGCGCCAGCAGCTTGGAACCGACTCGGGGCAATCAGCCCCAGCATTTT
CDR3aa: CASSLEPTRGNQPQHF

j_gene: TRBJ2-1
d_gene: TRBD2
abundance: many
v_gene: TRBV20-1
CDR3nt: TGCAGTGCTAGTCCCCTAGCGGTCATCACCTACAATGAGCAGTTCTTC
CDR3aa: CSASPLAVITYNEQFF

j_gene: TRBJ2-6
d_gene: -
abundance: -
v_gene: TRBV4-2
CDR3nt: TGTGCCAGCAGCCAAGTTACCGGGTCTGGGGCCAACGTCCTGACTTTC
CDR3aa: CASSQVTGSGANVLTF

j_gene: TRBJ1-5
d_gene: -
abundance: -
v_gene: TRBV4-3
CDR3nt: TGCGCCAGCAGCCAAGACAGGGCACCTCAGCCCCAGCATTTT
CDR3aa: CASSQDRAPQPQHF

j_gene: TRBJ2-1
d_gene: TRBD2
abundance: -
v_gene: TRBV5-4
CDR3nt: TGTGCCAGCAGCCTAGCGGGGGACGTAATGAGCAGTTTCTTC
CDR3aa: CASSLAGDVMSSFF

j_gene: TRBJ2-1
d_gene: TRBD2
abundance: many
v_gene: TRBV20-1
CDR3nt: TGCAGTGCTAGAGACGTGGCGGGAGGGAAGGGCTCCTACAATGAGCAGTTCTTC
CDR3aa: CSARDVAGGKGSYNEQFF

j_gene: TRBJ1-4
d_gene: -
abundance: -
v_gene: TRBV7-9
CDR3nt: TGTGCCAGCAGCCACGAAGGGGGGTATGAAAAACTGTTTTTT
CDR3aa: CASSHEGGYEKLFF

j_gene: TRBJ1-5
d_gene: -
abundance: -
v_gene: TRBV6-5
CDR3nt: TGTGCCAGCAGTGAACAGGTCAATCAGCCCCAGCATTTT
CDR3aa: CASSEQVNQPQHF

j_gene: TRBJ2-2
d_gene: TRBD1
abundance: -
v_gene: TRBV10-2
CDR3nt: TGCGCCATCAAGGACAGGGCAACCGGGGAGCTGTTTTTT
CDR3aa: CAIKDRATGELFF

j_gene: TRBJ1-2
d_gene: -
abundance: -
v_gene: TRBV9
CDR3nt: TGTGCCAGCAGCGTAGCTCCGGACAGTAAAACCTATGGCTACACCTTC
CDR3aa: CASSVAPDSKTYGYTF

j_gene: TRBJ2-3
d_gene: TRBD1
abundance: many
v_gene: TRBV2
CDR3nt: TGTGCCAGCAGTCCACGGGACAGGGGAGATACGCAGTATTTT
CDR3aa: CASSPRDRGDTQYF

j_gene: TRBJ1-5
d_gene: -
abundance: -
v_gene: TRBV28
CDR3nt: TGTGCCAGCAGTTTAGGGTGGCTCGGGCAGCCCCAGCATTTT
CDR3aa: CASSLGWLGQPQHF

j_gene: TRBJ2-7
d_gene: -
abundance: few
v_gene: TRBV27
CDR3nt: TGTGCCAGCAGTGGGCGTGGCCTGACCTACGAGCAGTACTTC
CDR3aa: CASSGRGLTYEQYF

j_gene: TRBJ2-7
d_gene: TRBD1
abundance: many
v_gene: TRBV18
CDR3nt: TGTGCCAGCTCCCGGGACAGGGTCACCTACGAGCAGTACTTC
CDR3aa: CASSRDRVTYEQYF

j_gene: TRBJ2-3
d_gene: TRBD2
abundance: many
v_gene: TRBV20-1
CDR3nt: TGCAGTGTGGGACTCGCGGGAGTTTTCGATACGCAGTATTTT
CDR3aa: CSVGLAGVFDTQYF

j_gene: TRBJ2-2
d_gene: TRBD2
abundance: many
v_gene: TRBV30
CDR3nt: TGTGCCACCACGGCGGGAGTCACGAACACCGGGGAGCTGTTTTTT
CDR3aa: CATTAGVTNTGELFF

j_gene: TRBJ2-3
d_gene: TRBD2
abundance: -
v_gene: TRBV6-6
CDR3nt: TGTGCCAGCAGTTACTCGAACGGGCCCCTACTAGCGAAGAACACAGATACGCAGTATTTT
CDR3aa: CASSYSNGPLLAKNTDTQYF

j_gene: TRBJ2-3
d_gene: -
abundance: many
v_gene: TRBV20-1
CDR3nt: TGCAGTGCTAGAGTTGGGGTAGATACGCAGTATTTT
CDR3aa: CSARVGVDTQYF

j_gene: TRBJ2-3
d_gene: -
abundance: many
v_gene: TRBV29-1
CDR3nt: TGCAGCGTTGAGGCTAAATACACAGATACGCAGTATTTT
CDR3aa: CSVEAKYTDTQYF

j_gene: TRBJ2-2
d_gene: -
abundance: -
v_gene: TRBV28
CDR3nt: TGTGCCAGCAGTTTGCTCGTAAACACCGGGGAGCTGTTTTTT
CDR3aa: CASSLLVNTGELFF

j_gene: TRBJ2-2
d_gene: TRBD2
abundance: many
v_gene: TRBV25-1
CDR3nt: TGTGCCAGCCGGGGGGTCGGGGAGCTGTTTTTT
CDR3aa: CASRGVGELFF

j_gene: TRBJ1-4
d_gene: -
abundance: -
v_gene: TRBV2
CDR3nt: TGTGCCAGCAGTGAAAACCCCCACCAACCGAGTGAAAAACTGTTTTTT
CDR3aa: CASSENPHQPSEKLFF

j_gene: TRBJ2-7
d_gene: TRBD1
abundance: -
v_gene: TRBV15
CDR3nt: TGTGCCACCAGCAGTAACAGGGGTGGGTCCTACGAGCAGTACTTC
CDR3aa: CATSSNRGGSYEQYF

j_gene: TRBJ2-7
d_gene: TRBD1
abundance: -
v_gene: TRBV10-3
CDR3nt: TGTGCCATCAGGGGGACAGAATCGTACGAGCAGTACTTC
CDR3aa: CAIRGTESYEQYF

j_gene: TRBJ2-5
d_gene: -
abundance: medium-sized
v_gene: TRBV6-2/TRBV6-3
CDR3nt: TGTGCCAGCAGTTCCCTAGAGACGGAGACCCAGTACTTC
CDR3aa: CASSSLETETQYF

j_gene: TRBJ2-7
d_gene: TRBD2
abundance: few
v_gene: TRBV7-2
CDR3nt: TGTGCCAGCAGCACTCAAGCGGGAGAGCTTTACGAGCAGTACTTC
CDR3aa: CASSTQAGELYEQYF